These T cell receptor beta chains were read from a single sample in a study of cytomegalovirus exposure and HLA in healthy donors. The repertoire was sequenced with immunoSEQ multiplex PCR; TCRdb's copy has only in-frame clones and lacks some. The repertoire holds about 88,000 clones, with roughly 70% as singletons. Sequenced input: PBMCs. The receptors come from a woman aged 18-30 years in good health and CMV-seropositive. Both conserved end residues are part of each CDR3. A D gene is named only where the DNA matches it firmly. Some rows mark clone size as missing; the rest say once, few, many or name a class of expanded clone.

V gene	J gene	D gene	clone size	CDR3 protein	CDR3 DNA
TRBV6-5	TRBJ2-1	TRBD2	few	CASSISGGSYNEQFF	TGTGCCAGCAGTATAAGCGGGGGGTCCTACAATGAGCAGTTCTTC
TRBV23-1	TRBJ1-5	TRBD1	few	CASSRNGQGRNQPQHF	TGCGCCAGCAGTCGAAATGGACAGGGAAGGAATCAGCCCCAGCATTTT
TRBV5-6	TRBJ2-1	-	-	CASSLAPGAPNEQFF	TGTGCCAGCAGCTTGGCCCCAGGCGCCCCCAATGAGCAGTTCTTC
TRBV6-5	TRBJ2-7	TRBD2	-	CASSYSSGGPGYEQYF	TGTGCCAGCAGTTACTCGAGCGGGGGGCCAGGCTACGAGCAGTACTTC
TRBV7-2	TRBJ1-1	-	few	CASSLEGHRNTEAFF	TGTGCCAGCAGCTTAGAGGGGCACAGGAACACTGAAGCTTTCTTT
TRBV10-1	TRBJ1-3	-	-	CASSVKERNTIYF	TGCGCCAGCAGTGTCAAGGAGCGAAACACCATATATTTT
TRBV28	TRBJ2-7	TRBD2	-	CAPPSGSGEQYF	TGTGCCCCCCCTAGCGGGAGCGGCGAGCAGTACTTC
TRBV5-4	TRBJ2-7	TRBD1	-	CASSITGTGDEQYF	TGTGCCAGCAGCATTACCGGGACAGGGGACGAGCAGTACTTC
TRBV7-3	TRBJ2-1	TRBD2	-	CASSSGGLNEQFF	TGTGCCAGCAGCTCGGGGGGACTGAATGAGCAGTTCTTC
TRBV7-2	TRBJ2-2	-	once	CASSLVRDTGELFF	TGTGCCAGCAGCTTAGTACGAGATACCGGGGAGCTGTTTTTT
TRBV4-1	TRBJ2-4	-	-	CASSQETGMKYF	TGCGCCAGCAGCCAAGAAACGGGGATGAAGTACTTC
TRBV7-3	TRBJ2-1	TRBD2	-	CASSLSGRAGEQFF	TGTGCCAGCAGCTTAAGCGGGAGGGCAGGTGAGCAGTTCTTC
TRBV7-3	TRBJ2-7	TRBD1	-	CASSLEGGHSYEQYF	TGTGCCAGCAGCTTAGAAGGGGGCCATTCCTACGAGCAGTACTTC
TRBV4-3	TRBJ2-7	-	-	CASSQVQGYEQYF	TGCGCCAGCAGCCAAGTCCAGGGGTACGAGCAGTACTTC
TRBV2	TRBJ1-6	-	-	CASSDRTGISPLHF	TGTGCCAGCAGTGATAGAACAGGCATTTCACCCCTCCACTTT
TRBV7-6	TRBJ2-5	-	-	CASSLYREGLQETQYF	TGTGCCAGCAGCCTTTACAGGGAGGGGCTCCAAGAGACCCAGTACTTC
TRBV2	TRBJ2-4	-	-	CASSGTELAKNIQYF	TGTGCCAGCAGTGGAACTGAACTAGCCAAAAACATTCAGTACTTC
TRBV7-9	TRBJ2-1	TRBD2	few	CASSFPGLAGIEGNEQFF	TGTGCCAGCAGCTTCCCCGGACTAGCGGGGATAGAGGGGAATGAGCAGTTCTTC
TRBV4-2	TRBJ2-7	TRBD2	-	CASSQVRQVRGGEQYF	TGTGCCAGCAGCCAAGTCAGGCAGGTCCGGGGGGGCGAGCAGTACTTC
TRBV9	TRBJ1-1	-	once	CASSPLDSPTEAFF	TGTGCCAGCAGCCCACTCGACTCGCCCACTGAAGCTTTCTTT
TRBV27	TRBJ2-3	TRBD1	-	CASRPGTAGTQYF	TGTGCCAGCAGGCCCGGGACAGCTGGTACGCAGTATTTT
TRBV6-1	TRBJ2-3	-	-	CASILSAGGTDTQYF	TGTGCCAGCATTCTAAGTGCAGGGGGCACAGATACGCAGTATTTT
TRBV10-3	TRBJ1-2	TRBD1	-	CAISTSGQGADGYTF	TGTGCCATCAGTACTTCCGGGCAGGGGGCCGATGGCTACACCTTC
TRBV29-1	TRBJ2-2	TRBD2	-	CSVEIGTSSGELFF	TGCAGCGTTGAGATTGGGACTAGCTCCGGGGAGCTGTTTTTT
TRBV6-1	TRBJ2-7	-	-	CASSTLAPTYEQYF	TGTGCCAGCAGTACACTAGCACCCACCTACGAGCAGTACTTC
TRBV2	TRBJ2-7	-	once	CASIGGGPYEQYF	TGTGCCAGCATAGGAGGGGGCCCCTACGAGCAGTACTTC
TRBV6-1	TRBJ1-4	-	-	CAALAATNEKLFF	TGTGCCGCCTTGGCGGCAACTAATGAAAAACTGTTTTTT
TRBV5-4	TRBJ2-7	TRBD2	-	CASSLSGGSSYEQYF	TGTGCCAGCAGCTTAAGCGGGGGAAGCTCCTACGAGCAGTACTTC
TRBV28	TRBJ1-2	-	few	CATLSGRYTF	TGTGCCACCCTTTCCGGTCGCTACACCTTC
TRBV19	TRBJ1-1	-	-	CASSIGSTTMGGEAFF	TGTGCCAGTAGTATCGGGTCAACTACCATGGGGGGGGAGGCTTTCTTT
TRBV29-1	TRBJ2-7	-	-	CSVVGGSYEQYF	TGCAGCGTTGTGGGGGGCTCCTACGAGCAGTACTTC
TRBV18	TRBJ1-5	-	-	CASSPSGRTNYSNQPQHF	TGTGCCAGCTCACCCTCGGGACGGACTAATTATAGCAATCAGCCCCAGCATTTT
TRBV5-8	TRBJ1-1	-	-	CASSFSGIMNTEAFF	TGTGCCAGCAGCTTTTCCGGGATCATGAACACTGAAGCTTTCTTT
TRBV14	TRBJ1-1	TRBD1	-	CASSLLTGAAEAFF	TGTGCCAGCAGCCTCCTGACAGGGGCGGCGGAAGCTTTCTTT
TRBV2	TRBJ1-1	-	-	CASSGVGSEAFF	TGTGCCAGCAGTGGGGTGGGCTCTGAAGCTTTCTTT
TRBV5-5	TRBJ1-5	-	-	CASSPGGNQPQHF	TGTGCCAGCAGCCCTGGGGGGAATCAGCCCCAGCATTTT
TRBV6-5	TRBJ2-7	TRBD2	-	CASSSGGRARYEQYF	TGTGCCAGCAGTTCAGGCGGGAGGGCGCGATACGAGCAGTACTTC
TRBV27	TRBJ2-7	TRBD1	few	CASSPQGAEQYF	TGTGCCAGCAGCCCACAGGGGGCCGAGCAGTACTTC
TRBV4-2	TRBJ1-2	-	-	CASSPGGVYGYTF	TGTGCCAGCAGCCCGGGGGGCGTCTATGGCTACACCTTC
TRBV10-3	TRBJ2-2	TRBD2	-	CAISSGGAFGELFF	TGTGCCATCAGTAGCGGGGGGGCATTCGGGGAGCTGTTTTTT
TRBV5-5	TRBJ1-3	-	-	CASSITTSGLSGNTIYF	TGTGCCAGCAGCATTACCACCTCTGGGCTCTCTGGAAACACCATATATTTT
TRBV6-5	TRBJ2-7	-	few	CALDGDSYEQYF	TGTGCCCTCGACGGAGACTCCTACGAGCAGTACTTC
TRBV4-2	TRBJ1-3	TRBD1	few	CASSLQGADGNTIYF	TGTGCCAGCAGTCTACAGGGGGCAGATGGAAACACCATATATTTT